These 17 T cell receptor beta chains were all obtained from the same sample, sequenced in a study of STAT3 mutations in large granular lymphocyte leukemia. Antigens of these TCRs are unknown. Notes on the study in general: Every T-cell large granular lymphocyte leukemia patient had at least one immunodominant TCR beta clonotype.

The table came from immunoSEQ multiplex PCR; TCRdb's copy has only in-frame clones and leaves some out. The data show more than 10,000 clones, roughly 90% seen once. Input material: peripheral blood mononuclear cells. These receptors were taken from a middle-aged man with T-cell large granular lymphocyte leukemia. Some clones in this sample may be carry-over from other donors' samples.

The chain employs TRBV27 and TRBJ2-3; possibly TRBD1 or TRBD2 for D (6 bases each). The CDR3 runs 14 residues. CDR1 and CDR2 from the germline V gene are MNHEY and SMNVEV (reference sequence). The germline V and J ends were trimmed by 3 bases and 2 bases, with 9 bases remaining between them. The chain's CDR3 is CASSLRDTTDTQYF. Here the CDR3 DNA reads TGTGCCAGCAGTTTGCGGGACACCACAGATACGCAGTATTTT.

The rearrangement joins TRBV5-4 to TRBJ1-6; no clear D gene. There are 14 residues in the CDR3. CDR1 SGHNT and CDR2 YYREEE come from the germline V gene (reference sequence). Trimming stripped 0 bases from V and 6 bases from J, with 7 bases between. The CDR3 reads CASSLDTFNSPLHF. As DNA, the CDR3 is TGTGCCAGCAGCTTGGATACTTTTAATTCACCCCTCCACTTT.

There are a few counts of this clone. J is TRBJ1-3 and V is TRBV30, with D uncertain. Germline V gives CDR1 GTSNPN, CDR2 SVGIG (reference sequence). Trimming took 0 bases from V and 4 from J, leaving 4 bases between them. This CDR3 is built from 12 residues. CDR3 region: CAWSVGGNTIYF. The CDR3 region has the DNA TGTGCCTGGAGTGTGGGGGGAAACACCATATATTTT.

The rearrangement links TRBV23-1 to TRBJ2-5; D is uncertain. TRBV23-1 falls under the ORF class, with uncertain function. Trimming removed 6 bases from V and 5 bases from J, with 16 bases in between. This CDR3 is built from 14 residues. The CDR3 is CASRRLFIVETQYF. CDR3 nucleotides: TGCGCCAGCAGGCGCCTGTTCATCGTGGAGACCCAGTACTTC.

The chain links TRBV4-3 to TRBJ2-3; TRBD2 matches at 9 bases. The CDR3 length is 16 residues. Germline CDR1 reads LGHNA; CDR2 reads YSLEER. V shed 1 base, J shed 4 bases, and the junction held 6 bases outside the gene matches. CDR3 amino acids: CASSQVPAGGPDTQYF. The CDR3 DNA follows: TGCGCCAGCAGCCAAGTCCCAGCGGGGGGCCCAGATACGCAGTATTTT.

This clone was recorded once. The chain has TRBV29-1 and TRBJ2-3; 8 nucleotides align to TRBD2. Germline V lookup: CDR1 SQVTM, CDR2 ANQGSEA. V shed 5 bases and J 1 base; nucleotides not matched to a gene: 5. This CDR3 is built from 14 residues. The CDR3 sequence is CSVSTGGGTDTQYF. The DNA for the CDR3 is TGCAGCGTTTCCACGGGGGGGGGCACAGATACGCAGTATTTT.

The chain employs TRBV6-4 and TRBJ2-3; TRBD2 matches 12 bases. The J segment lost 4 bases and the V segment lost 9 bases, leaving 8 bases of the junction unmatched. This CDR3 region has 15 residues. Looked up from germline, CDR1 is MRHNA and CDR2 is SNTAGT. The DNA for the CDR3 is TGTGCCAGTCGACCTAGCGGGGGGGCATCAGATACGCAGTATTTT. The encoded protein is CASRPSGGASDTQYF.

The J gene is TRBJ2-2, the V gene TRBV6-6; 8 positions match TRBD2. Germline V gene data show CDR1 as MNHNY and CDR2 as SVGAGI (reference sequence). The CDR3 is made up of 16 amino acids. V trimming: 8 bases; J trimming: 3 bases; junction bases outside the gene matches: 11. The DNA for the CDR3 is TGTGCCAGCTCCTACCCGCCAGCGGGGGACACCGGGGAGCTGTTTTTT. It specifies CASSYPPAGDTGELFF.

The V call is TRBV9, the J call TRBJ1-2; no reliable D call. Germline V gene lookup returns CDR1 SGDLS and CDR2 YYNGEE. The CDR3 is 15 amino acids. V was shortened by 0 bases and J by 3 bases, with 12 bases between the two germline ends. Here the CDR3 reads CASSVAPNTDYGYTF. The CDR3 nucleotides read TGTGCCAGCAGCGTAGCCCCAAACACCGACTATGGCTACACCTTC.

The chain combines TRBV4-1 with TRBJ2-7; 7 nucleotides line up with TRBD1. This CDR3 region has 16 residues. CDR1 is MGHRA, CDR2 YSYEKL, per germline. Trimming took 0 bases from V and 0 from J; bases not matched to a gene: 5. CDR3 residues: CASSQDMGTASYEQYF. The CDR3, as DNA: TGCGCCAGCAGCCAAGATATGGGGACAGCCTCCTACGAGCAGTACTTC.

The chain has TRBV5-1 and TRBJ2-3; the D is unclear. Trimming took off 0 bases at V and 3 bases at J, with 8 bases between the two ends. Per the germline V gene, CDR1 is SGHRS and CDR2 is YFSETQ. The CDR3 is made up of 14 amino acids. In DNA form, the CDR3 reads TGCGCCAGCAGCTTGGAGGAAGGGACAGATACGCAGTATTTT. It is translated as CASSLEEGTDTQYF.

The gene calls are TRBV5-1 and TRBJ2-2; maybe TRBD2 (6 bases). The CDR3 contains 15 residues. Trimming took off 4 bases at V and 1 base at J, with 11 bases between the two ends. Per germline, CDR1 SGHRS and CDR2 YFSETQ. CDR3 DNA sequence: TGCGCCAGCAGCACGGGACTCCAGAACACCGGGGAGCTGTTTTTT. It yields the protein CASSTGLQNTGELFF. The full variable domain, completed using reference TRBV5-1 and TRBJ2-2, is KAGVTQTPRYLIKTRGQQVTLSCSPISGHRSVSWYQQTPGQGLQFLFEYFSETQRNKGNFPGRFSGRQFSNSRSEMNVSTLELGDSALYLCASSTGLQNTGELFFGEGSRLTVL.

This chain uses TRBV29-1 with TRBJ1-1; the D gene is possibly TRBD1 (5 bases). Trimming took 7 bases from V and 0 from J, leaving 18 bases between them. Germline V gives CDR1 SQVTM, CDR2 ANQGSEA. The CDR3 runs 15 residues. The CDR3 nucleotides read TGCAGCGGTGGGTCAGGGACCGTCATGAACACTGAAGCTTTCTTT. Its translation: CSGGSGTVMNTEAFF.

V usage is TRBV4-3 and J usage is TRBJ2-6; D not resolved. The V and J ends lost 0 bases and 0 bases respectively, with 12 bases between them. The CDR3 is 18 residues long. The V gene's germline CDR1 is LGHNA and CDR2 YSLEER. The CDR3 spells CASSQDHYVGSGANVLTF. Here the CDR3 DNA reads TGCGCCAGCAGCCAAGATCATTATGTAGGCTCTGGGGCCAACGTCCTGACTTTC.

The chain is built from TRBV7-9 and TRBJ1-2; TRBD1 might be the D (5 bases). The CDR3 has 17 amino acids. V was clipped by 1 base and J by 8 bases, with 23 bases between them. CDR1 and CDR2 from the germline V gene are SEHNR and FQNEAQ (reference sequence). CDR3 region: CASSLVLETDNKLGYTF. Written as DNA, the CDR3 is TGTGCCAGCAGCTTAGTTCTCGAGACAGATAATAAGTTGGGCTACACCTTC. Based on the CDR3 plus reference TRBV7-9 and TRBJ1-2, the full variable domain is DTGVSQNPRHKITKRGQNVTFRCDPISEHNRLYWYRQTLGQGPEFLTYFQNEAQLEKSRLLSDRFSAERPKGSFSTLEIQRTEQGDSAMYLCASSLVLETDNKLGYTFGSGTRLTVV.

The chain combines TRBV5-6 with TRBJ2-3, with 11 nucleotides matching TRBD2. Per germline, CDR1 SGHDT and CDR2 YYEEEE. Unmatched junction bases numbered 6, after V lost 2 bases and J lost 4 bases. The CDR3 runs 16 residues. Here the CDR3 reads CASSLASGGFADTQYF. DNA for the CDR3: TGTGCCAGCAGCTTAGCTAGCGGGGGGTTTGCAGATACGCAGTATTTT.

This rearrangement joins TRBV5-1 to TRBJ1-1; D ambiguous. Trimming removed 0 bases from V and 6 bases from J, with 9 bases in between. The CDR3 totals 13 residues. Germline V CDR1 and CDR2: SGHRS, YFSETQ. The CDR3 is CASSLGPGPEAFF. The CDR3 DNA is TGCGCCAGCAGCTTGGGTCCCGGCCCTGAAGCTTTCTTT.